The present entry profiles one TCR beta chain with its context. The CDR3 runs to 14 residues. CDR1 is WNHNN and CDR2 is SYGVQD in the germline V gene (reference sequence). V trimming: 10 bases; J trimming: 4 bases; junction bases outside the gene matches: 7. This record comes from a study of blood T cell repertoires in COVID-19. In the authors' methods: Amplifying reference gene primers gave estimates of nucleated cell counts. The table came from immunoSEQ multiplex PCR; TCRdb's copy has only in-frame clones and leaves some out. V and J calls and clone size follow that table, whereas D and trimming were derived from the DNA. The data hold 140,000 to 150,000 clones, with 88% observed a single time.

The TCR was taken from a man in his 70s with acute or convalescent COVID-19. This chain uses TRBV10-1 with TRBJ1-5; TRBD1 matches at 10 bases. The sample was peripheral blood. The CDR3 protein is CATSADRGNQPQHF. In DNA form, the CDR3 reads TGCGCCACCTCGGCGGACAGGGGGAATCAGCCCCAGCATTTT.